Listed below are T cell receptor beta chains from one sample, sequenced in a study of T cell responses to AZD1222 COVID-19 vaccine. The method was immunoSEQ multiplex PCR; TCRdb's version includes in-frame clones alone and lacks a portion of them. The table lists tens of thousands of clones, 88% of them singletons. The sequencing used peripheral blood, collected on day 0 of AZD1222 vaccination. These receptors originate from an adult in good health. Each CDR3 is given with its conserved first and last residue. A D gene is named only where the DNA matches it firmly.

v_call	d_call	j_call	cdr3_aa	cdr3_nt
TRBV2	NA	TRBJ1-1	CASSSIPRVVNTEAFF	TGTGCCAGCAGTTCCATCCCCCGGGTGGTGAACACTGAAGCTTTCTTT
TRBV19	NA	TRBJ1-2	CASSTDTGTKSGYTF	TGTGCCAGTAGTACCGATACCGGGACAAAGTCGGGCTACACCTTC
TRBV4-3	TRBD1	TRBJ1-2	CASSQRTGNYGYTF	TGCGCCAGCAGCCAGCGGACAGGGAACTATGGCTACACCTTC
TRBV19	TRBD2	TRBJ2-4	CASSLGGDPLAKNIQYF	TGTGCCAGTAGTCTGGGAGGGGATCCGTTGGCCAAAAACATTCAGTACTTC
TRBV9	TRBD2	TRBJ2-1	CASSVTSGGLNEQFF	TGTGCCAGCAGCGTGACTAGCGGGGGTCTCAATGAGCAGTTCTTC
TRBV7-2	TRBD1	TRBJ1-5	CASSSQGAGQPQHF	TGTGCCAGCAGCTCACAGGGGGCGGGTCAGCCCCAGCATTTT
TRBV21-1	NA	TRBJ2-5	CASRKMRLQETQYF	TGTGCCAGCAGAAAGATGCGACTGCAAGAGACCCAGTACTTC
TRBV6-5	NA	TRBJ1-2	CASSRGLGLYGYTF	TGTGCCAGCAGTAGGGGCCTAGGACTCTATGGCTACACCTTC
TRBV6-5	NA	TRBJ2-1	CASSYGQLHEQFF	TGTGCCAGCAGTTACGGTCAGCTCCATGAGCAGTTCTTC
TRBV28	TRBD1	TRBJ1-1	CASSHIWVDRQGYTEAFF	TGTGCCAGCAGTCATATTTGGGTGGATCGACAGGGGTACACTGAAGCTTTCTTT
TRBV24-1	TRBD1	TRBJ1-5	CATSDYRDRGEHGNQPQHF	TGTGCCACCAGTGATTACCGGGACAGGGGGGAACATGGCAATCAGCCCCAGCATTTT
TRBV15	TRBD2	TRBJ2-3	CATSRWTSGELDTQYF	TGTGCCACCAGCAGGTGGACTAGCGGTGAATTAGATACGCAGTATTTT
TRBV29-1	NA	TRBJ1-2	CSVDSAGEAVAF	TGCAGCGTTGATTCGGCGGGAGAGGCAGTGGCCTTC
TRBV12-5	NA	TRBJ1-1	CASGLVGAHTEAFF	TGTGCTAGTGGTTTGGTAGGAGCCCACACTGAAGCTTTCTTT
TRBV6-5	TRBD1	TRBJ1-5	CASSMTGKGNQPQHF	TGTGCCAGCAGCATGACAGGGAAGGGCAATCAGCCCCAGCATTTT
TRBV4-2	NA	TRBJ1-4	CASSHTDWSTNEKLFF	TGTGCCAGCAGCCACACGGACTGGTCAACTAATGAAAAACTGTTTTTT
TRBV7-7	NA	TRBJ2-3	CASSLGPGDTQYF	TGTGCCAGCAGCTTAGGCCCGGGGGATACGCAGTATTTT